This T cell receptor beta chain stems from a study of cytomegalovirus exposure and HLA in healthy donors. A remark on this clone: Its specificity is unknown.

The germline CDR1 and CDR2 sequences are MNHNS and SASEGT. The CDR3 spans 13 residues. V lost 6 bases, J lost 3 bases, and 11 bases lay in between. Points from the study as a whole: Some V segments, including TRBV6-2 and TRBV6-3, were excluded as indistinguishable.

Primers: 60 Vbeta forward and 13 Jbeta reverse. Using immunoSEQ multiplex PCR, the repertoire was profiled, and TCRdb retains in-frame clones only, with some absent. The sample lists about 180,000 clones; less than 80% were seen once. This receptor was identified in a man younger than 35 in good health and CMV-seronegative. The V call is TRBV6-1, the J call TRBJ1-2; possibly TRBD1 for D (5 bases). Sequences were obtained from PBMCs. The CDR3 coding sequence is TGTGCCAGCAGCCCAGGGAGGGACTATGGCTACACCTTC. This sequence encodes CASSPGRDYGYTF.